This entry lists 2 T cell receptor beta chains sequenced from one sample in a study of Graves' ophthalmopathy and Graves' hyperthyroidism. RNA transcripts were the source from which TCR beta CDR3 regions were amplified. RT-PCR was first run with HTBI primers, then multiplex PCR in a second round. TCRdb reanalysed the multiplex PCR reads using MiXCR and keeps one entry per CDR3 protein. The repertoire consists of 400,000 or so distinct CDR3 sequences, with 15% occurring once and the leading ten covering roughly 7%. The material sequenced was peripheral blood. The receptor source for this set is a woman aged 18-29 years with stable Graves' hyperthyroidism.

This clonotype was detected a few times. This chain uses TRBV6-1 with TRBJ2-7, with D maybe TRBD1 (6 bases). CDR3 size: 14 residues. Germline lookup yields CDR1 MNHNS and CDR2 SASEGT. Trimming stripped 6 bases from V and 2 bases from J, with 14 bases between. As DNA, the CDR3 is TGTGCCAGCAGCCACCGGGACAAAGCCTACGAGCAGTACTTC. Its protein is CASSHRDKAYEQYF.

This clonotype was counted ten times or more. Without the conserved terminal phenylalanine or tryptophan, this CDR3 likely stems from a read error. Because the CDR3's place on the DNA is in doubt, the DNA is left out and the CDR3 is given as listed by TCRdb. The rearrangement uses TRBV6-1 and TRBJ2-5; the table's D gene call, TRBD1, was not cross checked with the DNA. The CDR3 is 11 amino acids in total, end residues counted. Germline CDR1 reads MNHNS; CDR2 reads SASEGT. The CDR3 region is CASSLTGLWIL.